The 20 T cell receptor beta chains below all came from one sample that was sequenced in a study of shared clonotypes between healthy human individuals. The table came from immunoSEQ multiplex PCR; TCRdb's copy has only in-frame clones and leaves some out. The sample lists 700,000 or so clones, roughly 78% occurring once. The sample consisted of memory CD4+ T cells sorted from blood. As to subset: CD45RA-negative fraction. The receptors come from a woman aged 25 to 39 in good health.

This clone occurred once. The chain recombines TRBV4-1 with TRBJ1-4; 8 bases are a match to TRBD1. Germline CDR1 and CDR2: MGHRA and YSYEKL. The CDR3 is 15 amino acids. V trimming: 2 bases; J trimming: 7 bases; junction bases outside the gene matches: 6. CDR3 region: CASSQFGTGGEKLFF. DNA of the CDR3: TGCGCCAGCAGCCAATTTGGTACAGGGGGTGAAAAACTGTTTTTT.

This clone has only a few counts. The rearrangement joins TRBV7-9 to TRBJ2-7; 8 bases align to TRBD2. CDR1 SEHNR and CDR2 FQNEAQ come from the germline V gene (reference sequence). Germline trimming cut 3 bases from V and 3 bases from J; bases unmatched to any gene: 4. CDR3 length: 14 amino acids. The DNA for the CDR3 is TGTGCCAGCAGCTTTAGCGGGAAGAACTACGAGCAGTACTTC. This sequence encodes CASSFSGKNYEQYF.

V usage is TRBV18 and J usage is TRBJ1-3; D remains unclear. The V gene lost 8 bases and the J gene lost 0 bases, with 14 bases spanning the gap. The germline V gene has CDR1 KGHSH and CDR2 LQKENI. CDR3 length equals 15 residues. Written as DNA, the CDR3 is TGTGCCAGCACTACCGACAACAACTCTGGAAACACCATATATTTT. It is translated as CASTTDNNSGNTIYF.

The genes are TRBV5-1 and TRBJ2-5; D tentatively reads TRBD1 or TRBD2 (5 bases each). V gave up 7 bases and J gave up 5 bases, with 9 bases separating them. The CDR3 contains 11 residues. Germline V lookup: CDR1 SGHRS, CDR2 YFSETQ. CDR3 DNA sequence: TGCGCCAGCGGGACGGGGGAGACCCAGTACTTC. Protein sequence: CASGTGETQYF. Combining the CDR3 with reference TRBV5-1 and TRBJ2-5 gives the whole variable domain KAGVTQTPRYLIKTRGQQVTLSCSPISGHRSVSWYQQTPGQGLQFLFEYFSETQRNKGNFPGRFSGRQFSNSRSEMNVSTLELGDSALYLCASGTGETQYFGPGTRLLVL.

This clone was observed a few times. In the same sample, other DNA sequences code for this CDR3. The rearrangement uses TRBV5-1 and TRBJ2-1, with D unclear. This CDR3 is 12 amino acids long. Deletions cut 2 bases from V and 1 base from J, with 1 base between. The V gene's germline CDR1 is SGHRS and CDR2 YFSETQ. CDR3 residues: CASSLSYNEQFF. The CDR3 bases are TGCGCCAGCAGCTTATCCTACAATGAGCAGTTCTTC.

The chain combines TRBV5-1 with TRBJ1-2; TRBD1 matches at 10 bases. Germline values: CDR1 SGHRS, CDR2 YFSETQ. There are 14 residues in the CDR3. With V trimmed by 0 bases and J by 8 bases, 4 bases remained unmatched. The CDR3 DNA reads as TGCGCCAGCAGCTTGGGACAGGGGGCGCGAGGCTACACCTTC. It codes for CASSLGQGARGYTF.

The chain uses TRBV6-4 and TRBJ1-1; the D gene is possibly TRBD1 (5 bases). Looked up from germline, CDR1 is MRHNA and CDR2 is SNTAGT. V was cut by 6 bases and J by 6 bases, with 17 bases left in between. The CDR3 sequence is 14 residues long. Here the CDR3 DNA reads TGTGCCAGCAGCCGGGACTTGGGCAACGCTGAAGCTTTCTTT. Protein product: CASSRDLGNAEAFF.

The rearrangement uses TRBV2 and TRBJ1-4; no clear D. Germline assignment: CDR1 SNHLY and CDR2 FYNNEI. The V and J ends lost 1 base and 8 bases respectively, with 11 bases between them. This CDR3 has 14 residues. As DNA, the CDR3 is TGTGCCAGCAGTGAAGATGTCCTGGGGGAAAAACTGTTTTTT. Protein sequence: CASSEDVLGEKLFF.

V usage is TRBV4-1 and J usage is TRBJ1-3; D remains unclear. The germline V and J ends were trimmed by 2 bases and 7 bases, with 9 bases remaining between them. This CDR3 comprises 13 residues. The V gene's germline CDR1 is MGHRA and CDR2 YSYEKL. Written as DNA, the CDR3 is TGCGCCAGCAGCCAAAAAGTGTTCAACACCATATATTTT. It encodes CASSQKVFNTIYF.

DNA for the CDR3: TGTGCCAGCAGTTTCTTAGCGGCCTCCTACAATGAGCAGTTCTTC. It specifies CASSFLAASYNEQFF. This sequence joins TRBV27 and TRBJ2-1; the D gene is possibly TRBD2 (6 bases). Germline CDR1 and CDR2: MNHEY and SMNVEV (reference sequence). V was pared by 3 bases and J by 0 bases, with 9 bases between. The CDR3 contains 15 residues.

The chain joins TRBV11-2 to TRBJ2-3, with TRBD2 as a possible D gene (6 bases). V was shortened by 3 bases and J by 6 bases, with 10 bases between the two germline ends. Germline lookup yields CDR1 SGHAT and CDR2 FQNNGV. CDR3 size: 13 residues. CDR3 residues: CASSFDGRDTQYF. As DNA, the CDR3 is TGTGCCAGCAGCTTCGATGGGAGGGATACGCAGTATTTT. The full variable domain, completed using reference TRBV11-2 and TRBJ2-3, is EAGVAQSPRYKIIEKRQSVAFWCNPISGHATLYWYQQILGQGPKLLIQFQNNGVVDDSQLPKDRFSAERLKGVDSTLKIQPAKLEDSAVYLCASSFDGRDTQYFGPGTRLTVL.

This clone has just a few counts. The chain carries TRBV5-1 and TRBJ2-2; a possible D gene is TRBD2 (6 bases). CDR3 length equals 16 residues. Per germline, CDR1 SGHRS and CDR2 YFSETQ. V lost 1 base, J lost 2 bases, and 12 bases lay in between. CDR3 in amino acids: CASSLFRTTNTGELFF. In DNA form, the CDR3 reads TGCGCCAGCAGCTTGTTTCGGACTACTAACACCGGGGAGCTGTTTTTT.

This clone turned up a few times. This sequence joins TRBV5-8 and TRBJ2-1; D may correspond to TRBD1 or TRBD2 (5 bases each). This CDR3 comprises 15 residues. Germline V CDR1 and CDR2: SGHTS, YDEGEE. V lost 4 bases and J lost 1, with 12 bases in between. This CDR3 is CASSGGGRSYNEQFF. CDR3 DNA sequence: TGTGCCAGCAGCGGGGGTGGGCGGTCCTACAATGAGCAGTTCTTC.

J is TRBJ1-2 and V is TRBV4-2, with a tentative D call TRBD1 (5 bases). Germline V lookup: CDR1 LGHNA, CDR2 YNFKEQ. The V end was cut by 3 bases, the J end by 4 bases, with 15 bases between. The CDR3 sequence is 15 residues long. CDR3 loop: CASSQASGAAYGYTF. CDR3 coding DNA: TGTGCCAGCAGCCAGGCTTCCGGGGCGGCCTATGGCTACACCTTC.

This chain uses TRBV5-6 with TRBJ2-7; no definite D call. Trimming shortened V by 5 bases and J by 4 bases, and 7 bases separated the two germline ends. The germline gives CDR1 SGHDT, CDR2 YYEEEE. The CDR3 runs to 11 residues. The CDR3 reads CASREKYEQYF. CDR3 DNA: TGTGCCAGCAGGGAGAAGTACGAGCAGTACTTC.

V usage is TRBV28 and J usage is TRBJ1-2, with 7 bases fitting TRBD1. This CDR3 is 15 amino acids long. Germline V gene data show CDR1 as MDHEN and CDR2 as SYDVKM. Losses at the gene ends were 4 bases for V and 5 bases for J; bases not matched to a gene: 10. The CDR3 sequence: CASSSSGTDGYGYTF. In DNA form, the CDR3 reads TGTGCCAGCAGTTCCTCCGGGACAGATGGGTATGGCTACACCTTC.

The rearrangement uses TRBV7-7 and TRBJ2-7; possible D gene TRBD2, 6 bases. V lost 6 bases and J lost 1, with 16 bases in between. CDR1 SSHAT and CDR2 FNYEAQ come from the germline V gene (reference sequence). The CDR3 has 15 residues. The CDR3 DNA reads TGTGCCAGCAGTCCCGGGACTGGACCGTCCTACGAGCAGTACTTC. Its translation: CASSPGTGPSYEQYF.

The chain recombines TRBV30 with TRBJ1-2; D call uncertain. The CDR3 length is 10 residues. Germline CDR1 and CDR2: GTSNPN and SVGIG (reference sequence). The ends were cut back, 6 bases at V and 8 bases at J, with 10 bases in the middle. CDR3: CACSGSGYTF. The CDR3 DNA is TGTGCCTGTTCGGGATCCGGCTACACCTTC.

The CDR3 loop is CAISIGYEQYF. CDR3 coding DNA: TGTGCCATCTCGATAGGCTACGAGCAGTACTTC. The V call is TRBV10-3, the J call TRBJ2-7; D is unclear. The CDR3 is 11 amino acids. Trimming stripped 8 bases from V and 3 bases from J, with 8 bases between. Germline loops: CDR1 ENHRY, CDR2 SYGVKD.

The chain joins TRBV29-1 to TRBJ2-7, with D possibly being TRBD1 (5 bases). The CDR3 length is 14 residues. From germline, CDR1 is SQVTM and CDR2 ANQGSEA. Trimming pared 0 bases from V and 3 bases from J, leaving 12 bases between. The CDR3 DNA is TGCAGCGTTGAAGAAGGCTCAGGGATCTACGAGCAGTACTTC. Translation gives CSVEEGSGIYEQYF.